What follows are 13 T cell receptor beta chains derived from one specimen sequenced in a study of cytomegalovirus exposure and HLA in healthy donors. Produced via immunoSEQ multiplex PCR; TCRdb's table is partial and in-frame only. The sample gives 70,000 to 80,000 clones, approximately 94% of which show up once; under 4% is in the top ten. The specimen was PBMCs. All receptors derive from a woman aged 18 to 35 in good health and CMV-seropositive.

This clone has only one observation. This chain joins TRBV19 and TRBJ2-1; D might be TRBD2 (6 bases). Germline CDR1 reads LNHDA; CDR2 reads SQIVND (reference sequence). This CDR3 is built from 14 residues. Trimming shortened V by 9 bases and J by 10 bases, and 22 bases separated the two germline ends. The CDR3 sequence is CASSWTTSGGEQFF. CDR3 in DNA: TGTGCCAGCAGTTGGACTACTTCAGGTGGGGAGCAGTTCTTC.

The genes are TRBV28 and TRBJ1-2; weak D call: TRBD1 (5 bases). The CDR3 loop spans 14 amino acids. V lost 10 bases to trimming and J lost 0 bases, with 15 bases between them. From germline, CDR1 is MDHEN and CDR2 SYDVKM. The CDR3 DNA sequence: TGTGCCACCCGGCGGGGCAGGGCTAACTATGGCTACACCTTC. The encoded protein is CATRRGRANYGYTF.

The gene calls are TRBV28 and TRBJ2-1, with 8 bases lining up with TRBD2. V was clipped by 5 bases and J by 2 bases; unmatched bases: 5. This CDR3 is 15 amino acids long. Looked up from germline, CDR1 is MDHEN and CDR2 is SYDVKM. The CDR3 spells CASSPWGLAYNEQFF. CDR3 nucleotides: TGTGCCAGCAGTCCCTGGGGACTAGCCTACAATGAGCAGTTCTTC.

V and J are TRBV4-3 and TRBJ2-7; TRBD1 matches at 8 bases. Germline CDR1 LGHNA, CDR2 YSLEER. This CDR3 is 14 amino acids long. Trimming removed 1 base from V and 7 bases from J; junction bases left unmatched: 6. Here the CDR3 reads CASSQGQGAWEQYF. The DNA for the CDR3 is TGCGCCAGCAGCCAAGGCCAGGGGGCATGGGAGCAGTACTTC.

This sequence joins TRBV5-1 and TRBJ2-1, with 11 positions matching TRBD2. Trimming removed 6 bases from V and 7 bases from J; junction bases left unmatched: 12. CDR1 SGHRS and CDR2 YFSETQ come from the germline V gene. The CDR3 totals 16 residues. The CDR3 region has the DNA TGCGCCAGCAACTCCCCGGGACTAGCGGCTTTAAATGAGCAGTTCTTC. Translation: CASNSPGLAALNEQFF.

The V gene is TRBV7-8, the J gene TRBJ2-3, with a tentative D call TRBD1 (5 bases). The CDR3 covers 19 residues. Trimming took off 2 bases at V and 2 bases at J, with 23 bases between the two ends. The germline CDR1 and CDR2 sequences are SGHVS and FQNEAQ. The CDR3 bases are TGTGCCAGCAGCTTAACAAACAGCCAGGGCTCCCGCTCCACAGATACGCAGTATTTT. Translated, it gives CASSLTNSQGSRSTDTQYF.

The chain joins TRBV9 to TRBJ1-3; D uncertain. Looked up from germline, CDR1 is SGDLS and CDR2 is YYNGEE. CDR3 length: 14 amino acids. Trimming cost V 4 bases and J 0 bases, with 8 bases left between them. CDR3 amino acids: CASSYGHSGNTIYF. In DNA form, the CDR3 reads TGTGCCAGCAGCTACGGTCACTCTGGAAACACCATATATTTT.

J is TRBJ2-1 and V is TRBV9, with D hard to call. The CDR3 loop spans 14 amino acids. The germline V gene has CDR1 SGDLS and CDR2 YYNGEE. The V end lost 4 bases, the J end lost 6 bases, and 14 bases lay between the germline ends. The CDR3 loop is CASSPSLVGNEQFF. CDR3 nucleotide sequence: TGTGCCAGCAGCCCTAGTTTGGTAGGCAATGAGCAGTTCTTC.

This clone has just one count. J is TRBJ1-2 and V is TRBV7-2; 11 bases line up with TRBD1. The CDR3 loop spans 15 amino acids. Per germline, CDR1 SGHTA and CDR2 FQGNSA. V was clipped by 3 bases and J by 7 bases; unmatched bases: 7. The CDR3: CASSLRTGGGGGYTF. In nucleotides, the CDR3 is TGTGCCAGCAGCTTGAGGACAGGGGGCGGCGGTGGCTACACCTTC.

The rearrangement uses TRBV19 and TRBJ2-7; TRBD2 matches at 8 bases. The CDR3 extends over 14 amino acids. Germline trimming cut 5 bases from V and 8 bases from J; bases unmatched to any gene: 11. The germline V gene encodes CDR1 LNHDA and CDR2 SQIVND (reference sequence). The CDR3 is CASSVAGTSSQQYF. The DNA for the CDR3 is TGTGCCAGTAGTGTCGCCGGGACTAGTTCCCAGCAGTACTTC. Full variable domain (remainder filled in from reference TRBV19 and TRBJ2-7): DGGITQSPKYLFRKEGQNVTLSCEQNLNHDAMYWYRQDPGQGLRLIYYSQIVNDFQKGDIAEGYSVSREKKESFPLTVTSAQKNPTAFYLCASSVAGTSSQQYFGPGTRLTVT.

The genes are TRBV19 and TRBJ1-5, with TRBD1 matching over 8 bases. CDR1 is LNHDA and CDR2 is SQIVND in the germline V gene (reference sequence). This CDR3 spans 12 amino acids. With V trimmed by 10 bases and J by 4 bases, 3 bases remained unmatched. The CDR3: CATGQGNQPQHF. CDR3 DNA sequence: TGTGCCACAGGACAGGGAAATCAGCCCCAGCATTTT.

The V and J genes are TRBV19 and TRBJ2-3; D might be TRBD2 (6 bases). This CDR3 comprises 13 residues. Germline V CDR1 and CDR2: LNHDA, SQIVND (reference sequence). V lost 3 bases and J lost 7, with 11 bases in between. This chain's CDR3 is CASSMQGGNTQYF. The CDR3 nucleotides are TGTGCCAGTAGTATGCAGGGAGGAAATACGCAGTATTTT.

This rearrangement joins TRBV9 to TRBJ1-2; D is uncertain. V was shortened by 2 bases and J by 0 bases, with 20 bases between the two germline ends. The length of the CDR3 is 18 residues. CDR1 is SGDLS and CDR2 is YYNGEE in the germline V gene. The chain's CDR3 is CASSVGWAVGQANYGYTF. The CDR3 nucleotides are TGTGCCAGCAGCGTTGGGTGGGCAGTCGGCCAGGCTAACTATGGCTACACCTTC.